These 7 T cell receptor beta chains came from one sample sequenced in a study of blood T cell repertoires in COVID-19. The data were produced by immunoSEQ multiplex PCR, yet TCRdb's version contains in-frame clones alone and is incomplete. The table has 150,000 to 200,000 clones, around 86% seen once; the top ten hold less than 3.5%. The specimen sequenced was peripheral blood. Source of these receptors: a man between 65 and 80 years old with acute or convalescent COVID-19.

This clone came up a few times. This CDR3 reads CASSLGRYGYTF. The DNA of the CDR3 is TGTGCCAGCAGCTTAGGTCGGTACGGCTACACCTTC. This sequence joins TRBV11-2 and TRBJ1-2; D uncertain. V was pared by 1 base and J by 8 bases, with 8 bases between. Germline CDR1 and CDR2: SGHAT and FQNNGV. There are 12 residues in the CDR3.

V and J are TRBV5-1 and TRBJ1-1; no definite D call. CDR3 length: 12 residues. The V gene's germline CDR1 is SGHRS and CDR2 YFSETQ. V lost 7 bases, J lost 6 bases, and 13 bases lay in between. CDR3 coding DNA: TGCGCCAGCGGGAGGGAGGCGGCTGAAGCTTTCTTT. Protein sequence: CASGREAAEAFF.

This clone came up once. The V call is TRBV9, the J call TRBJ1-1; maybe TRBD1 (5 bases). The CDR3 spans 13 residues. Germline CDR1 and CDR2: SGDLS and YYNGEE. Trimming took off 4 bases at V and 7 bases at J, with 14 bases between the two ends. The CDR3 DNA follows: TGTGCCAGCAGCCCTAATACAGGAGTTGAAGCTTTCTTT. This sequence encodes CASSPNTGVEAFF.

The CDR3: CATSDSRTGNSNQPQHF. CDR3 DNA: TGTGCCACCAGTGATTCACGGACAGGAAATAGCAATCAGCCCCAGCATTTT. The chain carries TRBV24-1 and TRBJ1-5; 7 nucleotides align to TRBD1. The V and J ends lost 2 bases and 0 bases, in that order; junction bases with no gene match: 6. This CDR3 is 17 amino acids long. Germline CDR1 reads KGHDR; CDR2 reads SFDVKD.

CDR3 protein: CASSLAPSSYNEQFF. The DNA of the CDR3 is TGTGCCAGCAGCTTGGCCCCTAGCTCCTACAATGAGCAGTTCTTC. The chain carries TRBV5-4 and TRBJ2-1; the D is unclear. The germline V and J ends were trimmed by 0 bases and 0 bases, with 7 bases remaining between them. This CDR3 comprises 15 residues. CDR1 SGHNT and CDR2 YYREEE come from the germline V gene (reference sequence). Using reference TRBV5-4 and TRBJ2-1 for the parts outside the CDR3, the full variable domain is ETGVTQSPTHLIKTRGQQVTLRCSSQSGHNTVSWYQQALGQGPQFIFQYYREEENGRGNFPPRFSGLQFPNYSSELNVNALELDDSALYLCASSLAPSSYNEQFFGPGTRLTVL.

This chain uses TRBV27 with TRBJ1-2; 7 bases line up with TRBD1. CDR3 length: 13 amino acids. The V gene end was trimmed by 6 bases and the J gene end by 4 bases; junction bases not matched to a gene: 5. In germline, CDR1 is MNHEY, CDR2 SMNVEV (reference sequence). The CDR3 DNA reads TGTGCCAGCAGCCCCAAGGGGGCCTATGGCTACACCTTC. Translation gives CASSPKGAYGYTF.

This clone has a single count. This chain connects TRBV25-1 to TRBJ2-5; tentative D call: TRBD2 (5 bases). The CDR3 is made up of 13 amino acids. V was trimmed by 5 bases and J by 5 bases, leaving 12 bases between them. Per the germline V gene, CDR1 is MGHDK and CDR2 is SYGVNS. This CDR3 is CASSRSGAETQYF. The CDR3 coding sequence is TGTGCCAGCAGTCGAAGCGGAGCTGAGACCCAGTACTTC. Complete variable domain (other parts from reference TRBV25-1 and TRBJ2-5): EADIYQTPRYLVIGTGKKITLECSQTMGHDKMYWYQQDPGMELHLIHYSYGVNSTEKGDLSSESTVSRIRTEHFPLTLESARPSHTSQYLCASSRSGAETQYFGPGTRLLVL.